Sequencing of this T cell receptor (beta chain) was carried out in a study of T-cell memory formation after mild COVID-19 (dated by TCRdb to about 2021). About the full investigation: Most TCR sequence clusters were specific to one of the two donors. In a couple of donors, T-cell clones that expanded and contracted after mild COVID-19 were followed by sequencing TCRalpha and TCRbeta repertoires longitudinally. The cohort comprised two young, previously healthy adult volunteers, one female and one male. The paper as a whole reports these results and caveats: Contracting CD4+ clones were found mainly in CM and EM memory subsets, while CD8+ clones were enriched in EMRA. Some responding clones were detected in pre-infection memory, which suggested that pre-existing cross-reactive memory T cells had joined the SARS-CoV-2 response. Only a couple of mild cases were covered by the study, and larger cohorts that include severe cases with pre-infection samples were considered necessary. SARS-CoV-2 specificity of the second-wave clones peaking on day 37 was not confirmed. Clones that contracted from day 15 to 85 showed balanced CD4/CD8 phenotypes, whereas a second wave of clones that expanded from day 15 to 37 leaned towards CD4+.

The instrument was an Illumina NovaSeq 6000. cDNA libraries for TCRalpha and TCRbeta were prepared by 5'RACE using constant-segment primers, with sample barcodes and unique molecular identifiers added. RNA was extracted from every sample with Trizol reagent. Amplification of the libraries took two PCR steps, and the second step added a second sample barcode plus Illumina TruSeq adapters. Sequencing of libraries was performed on an Illumina NovaSeq with 2 x 150 bp paired-end reads. Turning to the authors' computational methods: The reads were demultiplexed and collapsed into UMI-guided consensus sequences using migec v1.2.7. Using mixcr v2.1.11, the UMI consensuses were aligned to TRA and TRB V and J templates and assembled into clonotypes. Expanded or contracted clonotypes were those called significant by both edgeR and NoisET, with noise models trained on biological replicates. For edgeR calls, the cutoffs were a false discovery rate-adjusted p below 0.01 and a log2 fold-change threshold of 1. As an exploratory analysis of dynamics, max-normalized trajectories of the 1000 most abundant clonotypes were examined with PCA combined with hierarchical clustering. Separately sequenced CD4+ and CD8+ repertoires were used to assign the CD4 or CD8 phenotype of responding clones. TCRdb itself trimmed the public reads at Q25 with fastp, ran MiXCR and retained productive beta chains. Rows with a matching CDR3 protein are joined into one entry that keeps the most common DNA and genes. The V and J calls were determined by TCRdb, not by the authors. The sample has roughly 190,000 distinct CDR3 sequences on record, around 25% of them singletons. The ten biggest clones cover roughly an eighth of the sample.

Reading from cysteine to phenylalanine, the CDR3 counts 14 amino acids. The read is trimmed to its CDR3 DNA, 42 bases read in frame from base 1. The germline V gene sets CDR1 to ENHRY and CDR2 to SYGVKD. Unmatched junction bases come to 0, with V trimmed by 4 bases and J by 0 bases. Ficoll-Paque density gradient centrifugation was the method used to isolate PBMCs. Details on this clonotype: Its antigen is currently not known. No much larger clonotype is one base removed from it; base qualities were not supplied.

The chain is made from TRBV10-3 and TRBJ1-3, and 7 bases in between align with TRBD1. This receptor was identified in an adult woman who had mild COVID-19 (a few samples of this study predate the infection). The sample titles of this study are shuffled in the database, so cell type and time point are left out; the donor was told from shared clones. What was sequenced was PBMCs or a T cell subset sorted from them (not recorded which). CDR3 protein: CAISGDSSGNTIYF. Read as DNA, the sequence is TGTGCCATCAGTGGGGACAGCTCTGGAAACACCATATATTTT.